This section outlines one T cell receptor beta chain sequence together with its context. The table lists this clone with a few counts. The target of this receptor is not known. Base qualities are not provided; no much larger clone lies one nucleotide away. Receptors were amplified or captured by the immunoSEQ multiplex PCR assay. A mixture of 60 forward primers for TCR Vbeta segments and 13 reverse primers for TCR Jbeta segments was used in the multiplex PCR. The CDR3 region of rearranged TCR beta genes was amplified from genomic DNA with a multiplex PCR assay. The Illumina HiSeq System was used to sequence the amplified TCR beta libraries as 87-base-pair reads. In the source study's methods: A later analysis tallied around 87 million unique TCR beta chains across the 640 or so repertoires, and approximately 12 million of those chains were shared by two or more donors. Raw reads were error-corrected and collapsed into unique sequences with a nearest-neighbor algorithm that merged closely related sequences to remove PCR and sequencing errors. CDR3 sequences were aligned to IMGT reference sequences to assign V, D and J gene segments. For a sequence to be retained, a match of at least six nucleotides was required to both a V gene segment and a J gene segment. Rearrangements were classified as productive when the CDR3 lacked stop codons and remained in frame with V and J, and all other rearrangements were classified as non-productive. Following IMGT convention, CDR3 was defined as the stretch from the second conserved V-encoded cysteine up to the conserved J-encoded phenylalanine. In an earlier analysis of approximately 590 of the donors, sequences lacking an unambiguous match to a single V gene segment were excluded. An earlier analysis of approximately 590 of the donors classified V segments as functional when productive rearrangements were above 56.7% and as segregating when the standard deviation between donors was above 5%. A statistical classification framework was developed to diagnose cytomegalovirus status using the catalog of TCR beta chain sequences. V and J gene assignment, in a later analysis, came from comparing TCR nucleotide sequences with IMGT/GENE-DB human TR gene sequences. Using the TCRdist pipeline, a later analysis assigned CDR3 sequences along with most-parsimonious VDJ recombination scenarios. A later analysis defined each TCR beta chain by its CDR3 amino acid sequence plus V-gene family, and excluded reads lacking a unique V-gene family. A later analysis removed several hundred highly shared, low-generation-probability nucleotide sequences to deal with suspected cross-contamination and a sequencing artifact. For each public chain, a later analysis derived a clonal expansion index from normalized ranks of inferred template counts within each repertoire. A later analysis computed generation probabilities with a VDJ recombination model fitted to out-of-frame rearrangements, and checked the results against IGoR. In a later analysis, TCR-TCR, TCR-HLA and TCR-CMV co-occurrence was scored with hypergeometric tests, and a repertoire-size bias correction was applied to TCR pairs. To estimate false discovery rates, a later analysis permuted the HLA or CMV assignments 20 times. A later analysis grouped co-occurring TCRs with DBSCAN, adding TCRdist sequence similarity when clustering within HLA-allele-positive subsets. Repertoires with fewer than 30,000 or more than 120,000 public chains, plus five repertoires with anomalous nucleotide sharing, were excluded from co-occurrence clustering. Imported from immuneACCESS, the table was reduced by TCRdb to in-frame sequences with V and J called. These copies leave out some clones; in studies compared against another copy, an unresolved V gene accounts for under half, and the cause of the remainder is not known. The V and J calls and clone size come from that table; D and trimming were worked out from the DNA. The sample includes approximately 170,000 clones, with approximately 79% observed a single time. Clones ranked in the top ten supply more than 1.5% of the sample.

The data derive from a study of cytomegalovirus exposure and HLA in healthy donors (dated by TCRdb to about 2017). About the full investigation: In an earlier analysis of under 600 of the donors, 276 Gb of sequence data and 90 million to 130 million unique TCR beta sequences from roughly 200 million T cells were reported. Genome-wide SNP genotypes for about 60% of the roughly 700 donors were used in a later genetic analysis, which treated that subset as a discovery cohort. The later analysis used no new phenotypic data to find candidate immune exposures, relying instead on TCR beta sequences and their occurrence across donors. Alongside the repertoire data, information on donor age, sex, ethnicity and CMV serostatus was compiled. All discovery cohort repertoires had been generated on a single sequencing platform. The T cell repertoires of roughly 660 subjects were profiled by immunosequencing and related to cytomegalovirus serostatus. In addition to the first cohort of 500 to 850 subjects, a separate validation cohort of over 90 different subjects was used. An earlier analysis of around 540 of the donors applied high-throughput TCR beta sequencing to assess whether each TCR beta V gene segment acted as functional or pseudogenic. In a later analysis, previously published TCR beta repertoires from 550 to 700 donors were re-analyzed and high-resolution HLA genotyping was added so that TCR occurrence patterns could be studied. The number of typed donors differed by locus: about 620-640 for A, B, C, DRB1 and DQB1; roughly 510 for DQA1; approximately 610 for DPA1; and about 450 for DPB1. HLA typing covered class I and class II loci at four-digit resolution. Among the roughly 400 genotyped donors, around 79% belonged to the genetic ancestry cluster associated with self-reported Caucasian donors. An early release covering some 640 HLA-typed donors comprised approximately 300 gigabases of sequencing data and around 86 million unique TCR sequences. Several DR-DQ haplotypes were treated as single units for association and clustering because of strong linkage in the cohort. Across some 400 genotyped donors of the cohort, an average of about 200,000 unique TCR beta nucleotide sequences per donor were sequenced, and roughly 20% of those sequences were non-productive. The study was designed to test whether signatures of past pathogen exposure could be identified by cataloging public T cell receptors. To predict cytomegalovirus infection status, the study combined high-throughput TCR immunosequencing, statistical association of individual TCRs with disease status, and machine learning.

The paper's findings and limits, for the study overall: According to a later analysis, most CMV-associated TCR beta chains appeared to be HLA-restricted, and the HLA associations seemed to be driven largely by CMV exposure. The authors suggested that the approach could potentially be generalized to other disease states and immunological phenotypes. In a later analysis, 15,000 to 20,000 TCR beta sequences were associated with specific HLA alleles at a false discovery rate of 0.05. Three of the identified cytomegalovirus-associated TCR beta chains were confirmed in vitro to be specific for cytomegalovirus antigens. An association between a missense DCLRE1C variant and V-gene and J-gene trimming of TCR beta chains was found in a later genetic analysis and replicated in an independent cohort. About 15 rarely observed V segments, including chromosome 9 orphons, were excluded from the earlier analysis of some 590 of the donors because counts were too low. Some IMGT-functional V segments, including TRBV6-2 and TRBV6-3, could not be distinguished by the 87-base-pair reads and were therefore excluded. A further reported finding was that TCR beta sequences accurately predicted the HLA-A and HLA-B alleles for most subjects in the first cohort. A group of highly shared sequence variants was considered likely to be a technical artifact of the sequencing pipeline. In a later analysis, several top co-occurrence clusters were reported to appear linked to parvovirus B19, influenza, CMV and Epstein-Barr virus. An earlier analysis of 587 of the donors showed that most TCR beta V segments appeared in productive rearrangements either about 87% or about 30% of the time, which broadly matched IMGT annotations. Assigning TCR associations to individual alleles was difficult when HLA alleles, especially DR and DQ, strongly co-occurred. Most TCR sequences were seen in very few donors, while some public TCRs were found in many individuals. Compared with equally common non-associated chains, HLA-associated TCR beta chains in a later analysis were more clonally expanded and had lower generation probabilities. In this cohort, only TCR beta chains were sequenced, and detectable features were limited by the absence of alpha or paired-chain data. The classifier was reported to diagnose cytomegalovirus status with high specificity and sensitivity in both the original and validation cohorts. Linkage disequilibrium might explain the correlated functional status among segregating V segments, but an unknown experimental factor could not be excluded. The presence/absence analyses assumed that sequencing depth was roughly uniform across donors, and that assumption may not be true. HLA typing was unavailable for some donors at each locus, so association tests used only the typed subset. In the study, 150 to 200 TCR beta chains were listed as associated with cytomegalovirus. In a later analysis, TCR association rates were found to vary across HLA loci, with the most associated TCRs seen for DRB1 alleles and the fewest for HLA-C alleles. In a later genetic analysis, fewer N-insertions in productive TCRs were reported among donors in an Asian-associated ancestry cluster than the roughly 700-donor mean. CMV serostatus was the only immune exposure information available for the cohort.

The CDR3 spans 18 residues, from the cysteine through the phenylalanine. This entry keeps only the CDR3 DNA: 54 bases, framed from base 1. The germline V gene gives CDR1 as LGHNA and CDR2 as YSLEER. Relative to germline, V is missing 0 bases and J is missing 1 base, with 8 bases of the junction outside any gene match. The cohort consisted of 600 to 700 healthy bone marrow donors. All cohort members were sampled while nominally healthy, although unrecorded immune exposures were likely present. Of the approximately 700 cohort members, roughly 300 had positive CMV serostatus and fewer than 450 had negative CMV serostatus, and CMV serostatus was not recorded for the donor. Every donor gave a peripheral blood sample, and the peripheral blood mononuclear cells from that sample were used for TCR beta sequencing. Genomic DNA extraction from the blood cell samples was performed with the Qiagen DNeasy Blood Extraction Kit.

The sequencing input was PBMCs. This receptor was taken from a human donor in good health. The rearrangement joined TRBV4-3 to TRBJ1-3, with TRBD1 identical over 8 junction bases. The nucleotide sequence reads TGCGCCAGCAGCCAAGATTCGTCCCGGACAGGGTCTGGAAACACCATATATTTT. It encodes CASSQDSSRTGSGNTIYF.